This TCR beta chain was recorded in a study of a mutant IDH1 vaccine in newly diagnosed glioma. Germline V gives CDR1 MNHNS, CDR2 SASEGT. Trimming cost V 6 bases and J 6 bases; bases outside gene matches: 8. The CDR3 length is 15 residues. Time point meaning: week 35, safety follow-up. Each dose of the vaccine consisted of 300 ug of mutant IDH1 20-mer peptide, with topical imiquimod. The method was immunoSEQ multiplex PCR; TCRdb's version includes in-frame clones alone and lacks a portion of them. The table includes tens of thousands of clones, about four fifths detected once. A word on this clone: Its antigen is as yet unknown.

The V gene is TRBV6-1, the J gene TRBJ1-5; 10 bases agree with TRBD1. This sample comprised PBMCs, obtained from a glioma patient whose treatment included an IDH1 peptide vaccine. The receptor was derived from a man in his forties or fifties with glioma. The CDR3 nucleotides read TGTGCCAGCAGATCTGGACAGGGGGGGTTTCAGCCCCAGCATTTT. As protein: CASRSGQGGFQPQHF.